This T cell receptor beta chain was recorded in a study of blood T cells in healthy people across ages. The authors ran a second PCR of about 7 to 11 cycles using a sample-barcoded 5' primer and a J-beta primer mix. TCRdb passed the 5' RACE reads through MiXCR, listing each CDR3 protein once. The sample lists fewer than 2,000,000 distinct CDR3 sequences; 39% were seen once. This clonotype was detected many times. The antigen remains unidentified. Each sample used at least 6.5 million PBMCs. The trim removed 4 bases at V and 7 bases at J, leaving 4 bases unmatched. The V gene's germline CDR1 is SGHTA and CDR2 FQGNSA. There are 14 residues in the CDR3. Study-wide results and caveats: Diversity of TCR beta per million T cells declined in a roughly linear way with age. No conclusive comparison of naive versus antigen-experienced cells was possible with unsorted PBMCs. Naive T cell percentage strongly correlated with TCR beta diversity.

The V call is TRBV7-2, the J call TRBJ2-1; TRBD1 agrees at 10 bases. This receptor was identified in a human donor in good health. Sequencing input: blood. DNA for the CDR3: TGTGCCAGCAGCTCCTGGACAGGGGGAAATGAGCAGTTCTTC. Translating gives CASSSWTGGNEQFF.